These 13 T cell receptor beta chains came from one sample sequenced in a study of shared clonotypes between healthy human individuals. Sequencing was performed with immunoSEQ multiplex PCR; in TCRdb, only in-frame clones are kept and a portion is missing. The data contain some 1.5 million clones, 95% to 99% of them singletons. Material for sequencing was naive CD4+ T cells sorted from blood. Subset meaning: CD45RA+ positively selected. All receptors derive from a man aged 30 to 39 in good health.

This chain connects TRBV11-2 to TRBJ2-2; D unclear. Germline V lookup: CDR1 SGHAT, CDR2 FQNNGV. The CDR3 length is 16 residues. V was pared by 1 base and J by 5 bases, with 14 bases between. The CDR3 DNA is TGTGCCAGCAGCTTAGCGTCTCCGTTTGGGACCGGGGAGCTGTTTTTT. It is translated as CASSLASPFGTGELFF.

The V and J genes are TRBV29-1 and TRBJ2-1; TRBD2 is a possible D gene (6 bases). The germline CDR1 and CDR2 sequences are SQVTM and ANQGSEA. This CDR3 contains 16 residues. The CDR3 DNA is TGCACGGCCCTCTCCTTAGCGGAGAGCTCCTACAATGAGCAGTTCTTC. As protein: CTALSLAESSYNEQFF.

This chain connects TRBV6-5 to TRBJ1-5; 10 nucleotides agree with TRBD1. The CDR3 sequence is 15 residues long. Germline values: CDR1 MNHEY, CDR2 SVGAGI. Unmatched junction bases numbered 3, after V lost 2 bases and J lost 5 bases. The DNA of the CDR3 is TGTGCCAGCAGTTACGGTGGACAGGGGGATCAGCCCCAGCATTTT. As protein: CASSYGGQGDQPQHF.

This sequence joins TRBV5-1 and TRBJ2-7; TRBD2 matches at 9 bases. In germline, CDR1 is SGHRS, CDR2 YFSETQ. J was trimmed by 1 base and V by 0 bases; bases with no gene match: 11. The CDR3 has 18 residues. CDR3 amino acids: CASSLANSGSPHSYEQYF. Here the CDR3 DNA reads TGCGCCAGCAGCTTGGCAAATAGCGGGAGCCCTCATTCCTACGAGCAGTACTTC.

The chain carries TRBV5-4 and TRBJ1-2; D unresolved. The V gene's germline CDR1 is SGHNT and CDR2 YYREEE (reference sequence). CDR3 length: 13 residues. V lost 4 bases, J lost 0 bases, and 7 bases lay in between. The CDR3 sequence: CASSDTANYGYTF. CDR3 in DNA: TGTGCCAGCAGCGATACAGCTAACTATGGCTACACCTTC. Combining the CDR3 with reference TRBV5-4 and TRBJ1-2 gives the whole variable domain ETGVTQSPTHLIKTRGQQVTLRCSSQSGHNTVSWYQQALGQGPQFIFQYYREEENGRGNFPPRFSGLQFPNYSSELNVNALELDDSALYLCASSDTANYGYTFGSGTRLTVV.

The J gene is TRBJ1-2, the V gene TRBV2; possible D gene TRBD1, 6 bases. CDR3 size: 13 residues. The V end was cut by 7 bases, the J end by 4 bases, with 13 bases between. Germline CDR1 and CDR2: SNHLY and FYNNEI. The CDR3 DNA sequence: TGTGCCAGCATATCAGGGGTAGGCTATGGCTACACCTTC. This encodes CASISGVGYGYTF.

The rearrangement links TRBV15 to TRBJ2-5; 7 bases align to TRBD1. The CDR3 spans 13 residues. V shed 1 base and J 4 bases; nucleotides not matched to a gene: 0. CDR1 is LNHNV, CDR2 YYDKDF, per germline (reference sequence). Here the CDR3 reads CATSRGTGETQYF. The CDR3 DNA is TGTGCCACCAGCAGAGGGACAGGAGAGACCCAGTACTTC. The variable domain in full, completed from reference TRBV15 and TRBJ2-5, reads DAMVIQNPRYQVTQFGKPVTLSCSQTLNHNVMYWYQQKSSQAPKLLFHYYDKDFNNEADTPDNFQSRRPNTSFCFLDIRSPGLGDTAMYLCATSRGTGETQYFGPGTRLLVL.

The rearrangement joins TRBV7-9 to TRBJ2-3; D not certain. The length of the CDR3 is 12 residues. Germline loops: CDR1 SEHNR, CDR2 FQNEAQ (reference sequence). Trimming shortened V by 4 bases and J by 3 bases, and 5 bases separated the two germline ends. CDR3 protein: CASSSPTDTQYF. The CDR3 DNA follows: TGTGCCAGCAGCTCTCCGACAGATACGCAGTATTTT.

The genes are TRBV7-8 and TRBJ2-1; 11 nucleotides agree with TRBD1. Germline values: CDR1 SGHVS, CDR2 FQNEAQ. J gave up 5 bases and V 4 bases, and 16 bases lay outside the gene matches. The CDR3 extends over 19 amino acids. CDR3 loop: CASSSRELFRDRGDNEQFF. In nucleotides, the CDR3 is TGTGCCAGCAGCTCAAGAGAGCTTTTCCGGGACAGGGGGGACAATGAGCAGTTCTTC. The full variable domain, completed using reference TRBV7-8 and TRBJ2-1, is GAGVSQSPRYKVAKRGQDVALRCDPISGHVSLFWYQQALGQGPEFLTYFQNEAQLDKSGLPSDRFFAERPEGSVSTLKIQRTQQEDSAVYLCASSSRELFRDRGDNEQFFGPGTRLTVL.

The V gene is TRBV7-6, the J gene TRBJ2-5, with 8 bases lining up with TRBD1. The J call may be wrong; the DNA end is better matched by TRBJ2-7. Per the germline V gene, CDR1 is SGHVS and CDR2 is FNYEAQ. The length of the CDR3 is 17 residues. As DNA, the CDR3 is TGTGCCAGCAGCTTACCCGCCTTCGGGACAGGAGTTTACGAGCAGTACTTC. Residues: CASSLPAFGTGVYEQYF.

This clone was counted a single time. The V gene is TRBV2, the J gene TRBJ2-7, with D possibly TRBD2 on 7 matching bases. The length of the CDR3 is 13 residues. Germline lookup yields CDR1 SNHLY and CDR2 FYNNEI. V lost 7 bases and J 7 bases, leaving 17 bases between the germline ends. This chain's CDR3 is CASKQGGVREQYF. CDR3 in DNA: TGTGCCAGCAAGCAAGGGGGGGTCCGGGAGCAGTACTTC.

Only a few counts were recorded for this clone. The genes are TRBV5-4 and TRBJ2-5, with a possible D match to TRBD1 (6 bases). The CDR3 contains 13 residues. The V gene lost 4 bases and the J gene lost 4 bases, with 11 bases spanning the gap. CDR1 SGHNT and CDR2 YYREEE come from the germline V gene (reference sequence). DNA of the CDR3: TGTGCCAGCAGCCGCACAGGGCCAGAGACCCAGTACTTC. Translated, it gives CASSRTGPETQYF.

CDR3 protein: CASSLDPYTEAFF. For the CDR3, the DNA is TGCGCCAGCAGCCTAGACCCATACACTGAAGCTTTCTTT. V gene TRBV5-1 combines with J gene TRBJ1-1; no clear D. The germline gives CDR1 SGHRS, CDR2 YFSETQ. V shed 4 bases and J shed 3 bases, with 10 bases lying between them. This CDR3 contains 13 residues. The variable domain in full, completed from reference TRBV5-1 and TRBJ1-1, reads KAGVTQTPRYLIKTRGQQVTLSCSPISGHRSVSWYQQTPGQGLQFLFEYFSETQRNKGNFPGRFSGRQFSNSRSEMNVSTLELGDSALYLCASSLDPYTEAFFGQGTRLTVV.